This T cell receptor (beta chain) was sequenced in a study of lymphopenia after photon versus proton radiotherapy. Study-level points and caveats: After lymphocyte nadir, photon-treated repertoires showed oligoclonal expansion, especially CD8+ Temra. Larger post-nadir TCR diversity loss correlated inversely with survival in deceased patients. Relative stability marked proton patients; photon patients lost diversity and naive cells.

After removal of 3 bases from V and 3 bases from J, the junction contained 2 bases not matched to a gene. This CDR3 contains 14 residues. Germline V gene data show CDR1 as SGHTA and CDR2 as FQGNSA. In this sample, this clone turned up a few times. Its antigen is not known. TCRdb keeps only in-frame clones here, not all; method: immunoSEQ multiplex PCR. The table includes fewer than 70,000 clones, about 87% detected once. The V call is TRBV7-2, the J call TRBJ1-2; TRBD1 aligns across 9 bases. The sequence was obtained from an older man with esophageal cancer. Specimen: peripheral blood, collected from a patient treated with proton-based radiotherapy. DNA for the CDR3: TGTGCCAGCAGCTTGACAGGGGGAGACTATGGCTACACCTTC. Amino acid sequence: CASSLTGGDYGYTF. The full variable domain, its missing parts supplied by reference TRBV7-2 and TRBJ1-2, is GAGVSQSPSNKVTEKGKDVELRCDPISGHTALYWYRQSLGQGLEFLIYFQGNSAPDKSGLPSDRFSAERTGGSVSTLTIQRTQQEDSAVYLCASSLTGGDYGYTFGSGTRLTVV.